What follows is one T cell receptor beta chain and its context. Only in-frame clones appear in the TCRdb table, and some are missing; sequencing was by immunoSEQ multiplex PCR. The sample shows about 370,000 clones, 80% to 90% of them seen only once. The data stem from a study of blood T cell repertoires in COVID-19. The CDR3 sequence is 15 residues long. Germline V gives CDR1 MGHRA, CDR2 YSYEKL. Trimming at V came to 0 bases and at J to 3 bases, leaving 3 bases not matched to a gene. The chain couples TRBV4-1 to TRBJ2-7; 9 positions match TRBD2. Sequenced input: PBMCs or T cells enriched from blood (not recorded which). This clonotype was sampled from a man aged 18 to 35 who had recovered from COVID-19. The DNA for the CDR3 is TGCGCCAGCAGCCAAGAGACTAGCGGAGACTACGAGCAGTACTTC. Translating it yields CASSQETSGDYEQYF.